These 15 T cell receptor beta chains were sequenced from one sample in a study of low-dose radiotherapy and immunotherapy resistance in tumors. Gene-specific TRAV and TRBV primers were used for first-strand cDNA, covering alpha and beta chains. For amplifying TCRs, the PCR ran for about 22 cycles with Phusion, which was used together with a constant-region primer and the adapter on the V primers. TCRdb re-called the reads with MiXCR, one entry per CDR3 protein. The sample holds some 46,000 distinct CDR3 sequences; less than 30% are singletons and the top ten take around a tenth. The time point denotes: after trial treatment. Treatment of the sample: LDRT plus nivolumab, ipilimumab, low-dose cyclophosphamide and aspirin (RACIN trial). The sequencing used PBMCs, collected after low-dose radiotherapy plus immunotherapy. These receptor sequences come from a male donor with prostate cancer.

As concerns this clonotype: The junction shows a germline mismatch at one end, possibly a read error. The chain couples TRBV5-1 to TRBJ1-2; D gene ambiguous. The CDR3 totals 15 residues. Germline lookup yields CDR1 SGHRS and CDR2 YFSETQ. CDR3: CASRFRRPKGYGYTF. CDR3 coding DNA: TGCGCCAGCCGCTTCCGCCGCCCGAAGGGCTATGGCTACACCTTC.

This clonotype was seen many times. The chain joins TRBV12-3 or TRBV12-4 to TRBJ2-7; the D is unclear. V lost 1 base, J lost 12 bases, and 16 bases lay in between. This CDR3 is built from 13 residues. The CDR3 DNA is TGTGCCAGCAGTTTAGATCTGGGTAGCAAACTGTACTTC. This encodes CASSLDLGSKLYF.

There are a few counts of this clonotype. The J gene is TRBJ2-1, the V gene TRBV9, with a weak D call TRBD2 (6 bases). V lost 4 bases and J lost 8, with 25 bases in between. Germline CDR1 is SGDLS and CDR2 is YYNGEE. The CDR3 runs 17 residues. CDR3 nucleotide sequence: TGTGCCAGCAGCTCAGCGGGCGGGCAGAAAGGGCGCGATGAGCAGTTCTTC. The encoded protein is CASSSAGGQKGRDEQFF.

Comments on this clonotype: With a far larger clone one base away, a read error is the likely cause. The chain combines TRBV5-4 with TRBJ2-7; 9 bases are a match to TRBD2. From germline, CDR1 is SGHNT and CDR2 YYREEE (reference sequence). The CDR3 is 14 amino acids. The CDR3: CASSQDRGLAGQHF. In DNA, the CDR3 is TGTGCCAGCAGCCAAGATCGGGGACTAGCAGGGCAGCACTTC.

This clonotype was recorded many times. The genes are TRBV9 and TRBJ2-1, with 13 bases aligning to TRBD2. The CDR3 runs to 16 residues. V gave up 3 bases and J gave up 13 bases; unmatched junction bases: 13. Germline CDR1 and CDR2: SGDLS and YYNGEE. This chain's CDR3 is CASSAPGTSGAPNQFF. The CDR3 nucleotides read TGTGCCAGCAGCGCGCCCGGGACTAGCGGGGCCCCCAATCAGTTCTTC.

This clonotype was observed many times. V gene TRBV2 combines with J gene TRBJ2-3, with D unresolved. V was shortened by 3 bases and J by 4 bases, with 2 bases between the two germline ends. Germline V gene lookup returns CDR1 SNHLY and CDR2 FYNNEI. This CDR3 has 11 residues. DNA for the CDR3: TGTGCCAGCAGTGAGTCAGATACGCAGTATTTT. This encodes CASSESDTQYF.

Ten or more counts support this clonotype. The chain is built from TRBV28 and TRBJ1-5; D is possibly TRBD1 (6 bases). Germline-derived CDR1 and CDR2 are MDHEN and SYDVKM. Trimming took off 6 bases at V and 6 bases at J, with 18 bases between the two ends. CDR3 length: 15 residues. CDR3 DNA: TGTGCCAGCAGATCAACAGGGATTCGGGGTCAGCCCCAGCATTTT. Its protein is CASRSTGIRGQPQHF.

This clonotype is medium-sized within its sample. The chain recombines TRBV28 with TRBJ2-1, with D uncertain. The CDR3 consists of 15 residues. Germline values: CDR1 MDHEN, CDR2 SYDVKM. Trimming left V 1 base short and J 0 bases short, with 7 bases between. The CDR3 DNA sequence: TGTGCCAGCAGTTTATTTCGGGTCTCCTACAATGAGCAGTTCTTC. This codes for CASSLFRVSYNEQFF.

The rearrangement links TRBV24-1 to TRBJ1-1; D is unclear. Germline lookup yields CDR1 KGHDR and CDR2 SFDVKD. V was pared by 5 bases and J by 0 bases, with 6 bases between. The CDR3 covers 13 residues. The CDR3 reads CATSGPLNTEAFF. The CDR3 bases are TGTGCCACCAGTGGTCCACTGAACACTGAAGCTTTCTTT.

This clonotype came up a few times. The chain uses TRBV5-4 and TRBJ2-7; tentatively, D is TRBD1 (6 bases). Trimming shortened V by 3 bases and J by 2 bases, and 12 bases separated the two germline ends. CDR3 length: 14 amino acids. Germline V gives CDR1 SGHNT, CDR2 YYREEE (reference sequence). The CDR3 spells CASSSFGQTYEQYF. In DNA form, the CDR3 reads TGTGCCAGCAGCTCATTTGGACAGACCTACGAGCAGTACTTC.

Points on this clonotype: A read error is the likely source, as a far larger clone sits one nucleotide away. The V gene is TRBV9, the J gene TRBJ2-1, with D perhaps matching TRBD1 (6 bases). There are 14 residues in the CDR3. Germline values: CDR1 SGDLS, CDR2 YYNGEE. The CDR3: CTSSGPGDYNEQFF. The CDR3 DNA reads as TGTACCAGCAGCGGTCCAGGGGATTACAATGAGCAGTTCTTC.

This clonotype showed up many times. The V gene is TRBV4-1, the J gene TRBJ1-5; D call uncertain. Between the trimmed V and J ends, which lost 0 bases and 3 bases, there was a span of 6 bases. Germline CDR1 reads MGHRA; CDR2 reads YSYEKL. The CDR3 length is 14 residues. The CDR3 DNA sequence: TGCGCCAGCAGCCAAGAGCGATACAATCAGCCCCAGCATTTT. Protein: CASSQERYNQPQHF.

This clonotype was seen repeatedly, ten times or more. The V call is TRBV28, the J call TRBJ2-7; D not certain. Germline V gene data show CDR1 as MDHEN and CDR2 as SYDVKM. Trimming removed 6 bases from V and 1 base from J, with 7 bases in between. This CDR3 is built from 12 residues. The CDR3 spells CASRADSYEQYF. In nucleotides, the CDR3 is TGTGCCAGCAGGGCGGATTCCTACGAGCAGTACTTC.

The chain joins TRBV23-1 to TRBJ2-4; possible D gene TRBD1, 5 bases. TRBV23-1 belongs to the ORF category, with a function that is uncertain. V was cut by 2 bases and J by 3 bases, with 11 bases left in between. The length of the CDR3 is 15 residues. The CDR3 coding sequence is TGCGCCAGCAGTCAAGCCAGGGTGGGCAAAAACATTCAGTACTTC. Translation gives CASSQARVGKNIQYF.

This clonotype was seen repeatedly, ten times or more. CDR3 region: CASSYDGANYGYTF. CDR3 nucleotide sequence: TGTGCCAGCAGTTACGACGGAGCTAACTATGGCTACACCTTC. This sequence joins TRBV6-2 or TRBV6-3 and TRBJ1-2; D is ambiguous. The germline V gene has CDR1 MNHEY and CDR2 SVGEGT. This CDR3 has 14 residues. V was shortened by 2 bases and J by 0 bases, with 7 bases between the two germline ends.